Each of the 6 T cell receptor beta chains below was sequenced from the same sample in a study of shared clonotypes between healthy human individuals. Sequenced by immunoSEQ multiplex PCR; TCRdb stores in-frame clones only, minus some. The sample lists about half a million clones; roughly 80% were seen once. Material for sequencing was PBMCs. These receptor sequences come from a woman between 40 and 50 years old in good health. Some clones in this sample may be carry-over from other donors' samples.

Comment on this clone: This likely reflects a read error, since a far larger clone is one base away. The chain has TRBV9 and TRBJ2-5; D unclear. The CDR3 spans 14 residues. CDR1 is SGDLS and CDR2 is YYNGEE in the germline V gene. V shed 4 bases and J shed 4 bases, with 14 bases lying between them. The CDR3 DNA follows: TGTGCCAGCAGCTCCTCGTGGCGCGGAGAGACCCAGTACTTC. Amino acids: CASSSSWRGETQYF.

This clone was picked up one time. The chain carries TRBV7-9 and TRBJ2-5; the D is unclear. Germline CDR1 SEHNR, CDR2 FQNEAQ (reference sequence). The CDR3 is 13 residues long. V gave up 1 base and J gave up 4 bases, with 7 bases separating them. CDR3 region: CASSLGQIETQYF. Written as DNA, the CDR3 is TGTGCCAGCAGCTTAGGGCAGATAGAGACCCAGTACTTC. Supplemented by reference TRBV7-9 and TRBJ2-5, the full variable domain reads DTGVSQNPRHKITKRGQNVTFRCDPISEHNRLYWYRQTLGQGPEFLTYFQNEAQLEKSRLLSDRFSAERPKGSFSTLEIQRTEQGDSAMYLCASSLGQIETQYFGPGTRLLVL.

This chain links TRBV4-2 with TRBJ1-1, with a possible D match to TRBD1 (6 bases). V gave up 0 bases and J gave up 1 base, with 21 bases separating them. The CDR3 is made up of 19 amino acids. Per germline, CDR1 LGHNA and CDR2 YNFKEQ. In nucleotides, the CDR3 is TGTGCCAGCAGCCAAGACCCCTTGAGAGGGGGATATCAGAACACTGAAGCTTTCTTT. This gives the protein CASSQDPLRGGYQNTEAFF.

The sample holds one count of this clone. The chain employs TRBV2 and TRBJ2-1, with D hard to call. CDR3 length equals 14 residues. Trimming left V 6 bases short and J 8 bases short, with 17 bases between. Looked up from germline, CDR1 is SNHLY and CDR2 is FYNNEI. Here the CDR3 DNA reads TGTGCCAGCAGGGCGGACCACCTCTTTTATGAGCAGTTCTTC. Amino acids: CASRADHLFYEQFF.

The chain employs TRBV28 and TRBJ1-1; no clear D gene. CDR3 length: 12 amino acids. Trimming pared 6 bases from V and 4 bases from J, leaving 9 bases between. Germline CDR1 is MDHEN and CDR2 is SYDVKM. The CDR3 bases are TGTGCCAGCAGCATCCTTGGCACTGAAGCTTTCTTT. Translation: CASSILGTEAFF.

As for this clone: Only one base separates this from a far larger clonotype, so it likely reflects a read error. This chain links TRBV4-2 with TRBJ2-2; the D gene could be TRBD1 or TRBD2 (5 bases each). Germline values: CDR1 LGHNA, CDR2 YNFKEQ. CDR3 length equals 16 residues. For the CDR3, the DNA is TGTGCCAGCAACCAATTGGGGCAGGGAGACACCGGGGAGCTGTTTTTT. Encoded protein: CASNQLGQGDTGELFF.